Listed below are T cell receptor beta chains from one sample, sequenced in a study of blood T cell repertoires in COVID-19. Generated by immunoSEQ multiplex PCR, the TCRdb table keeps only in-frame clones and is missing some. The sample carries about 80,000 clones, about 91% recorded once. Sequenced: peripheral blood. These receptors came from a woman of 80 years or more with acute or convalescent COVID-19. CDR3s include the opening cysteine and the closing phenylalanine or tryptophan. The D gene is left open where the match is weak. The size of a clone is reported for some rows only, either as once, few or many, or as a class for expanded clones.

j_gene,d_gene,v_gene,abundance,CDR3aa,CDR3nt
TRBJ1-6,.,TRBV21-1,.,CASSKGSQDYNSPLHF,TGTGCCAGCAGCAAAGGTTCGCAGGATTATAATTCACCCCTCCACTTT
TRBJ1-3,.,TRBV4-1,.,CASSQDYSPSGNTIYF,TGCGCCAGCAGCCAAGACTACAGTCCCTCTGGAAACACCATATATTTT
TRBJ2-4,.,TRBV19,.,CASSINRENIQYF,TGTGCCAGTAGTATTAACAGGGAGAACATTCAGTACTTC
TRBJ1-5,TRBD1,TRBV6-5,.,CASQGGNQPQHF,TGTGCCAGTCAGGGGGGCAATCAGCCCCAGCATTTT
TRBJ1-2,TRBD1,TRBV7-2,few,CASSLHRGQASNYGYTF,TGTGCCAGCAGCCTACACAGAGGACAGGCTTCTAACTATGGCTACACCTTC
TRBJ1-1,.,TRBV5-1,.,CASSRDTGRAFF,TGCGCCAGCAGCCGGGATACAGGGCGGGCTTTCTTT
TRBJ2-3,TRBD2,TRBV7-9,.,CASSLVGASGRDTQYF,TGTGCCAGCAGCTTAGTCGGTGCTAGCGGAAGAGATACGCAGTATTTT
TRBJ2-3,.,TRBV7-9,.,CASSQTALDTDTQYF,TGTGCCAGCAGCCAGACAGCCCTGGACACAGATACGCAGTATTTT
TRBJ1-2,.,TRBV6-5,.,CASVRGRDYGYTF,TGTGCCAGCGTTAGGGGAAGGGACTATGGCTACACCTTC
TRBJ1-1,.,TRBV4-2,.,CASSRPGGGGTEAFF,TGTGCCAGCAGCCGCCCCGGTGGAGGCGGCACTGAAGCTTTCTTT
TRBJ2-3,TRBD2,TRBV6-5,.,CASKRASGDTQYF,TGTGCCAGCAAGAGGGCTAGCGGAGATACGCAGTATTTT
TRBJ1-2,.,TRBV7-2,.,CASSASGYGGYGYTF,TGTGCCAGCAGCGCAAGTGGATACGGAGGCTATGGCTACACCTTC
TRBJ2-1,.,TRBV19,.,CASSSRGVYNEQFF,TGTGCCAGTAGTTCTCGCGGGGTTTACAATGAGCAGTTCTTC
TRBJ1-1,.,TRBV4-2,.,CASSHPVTDEAFF,TGTGCCAGCAGCCACCCCGTAACAGATGAAGCTTTCTTT
TRBJ2-7,TRBD2,TRBV11-2,.,CASSLAVRGTYEQYF,TGTGCCAGCAGCTTAGCAGTGCGGGGGACCTACGAGCAGTACTTC
TRBJ2-1,.,TRBV6-1,.,CASSEARGFGDNEQFF,TGTGCCAGCAGTGAAGCAAGAGGGTTCGGAGACAATGAGCAGTTCTTC
TRBJ2-7,TRBD2,TRBV6-6,.,CASSRGTSGGAGEQYF,TGTGCCAGCAGCCGAGGGACTAGCGGGGGGGCTGGCGAGCAGTACTTC
TRBJ1-5,TRBD1,TRBV10-3,.,CAISWDSNQPQHF,TGTGCCATCAGTTGGGACAGTAATCAGCCCCAGCATTTT
TRBJ2-3,.,TRBV2,.,CASSDRFTDTQYF,TGTGCCAGCAGTGACAGATTCACAGATACGCAGTATTTT
TRBJ2-7,TRBD2,TRBV6-5,.,CASRLQRAGVKEQYF,TGTGCCAGCAGATTACAACGAGCGGGAGTGAAAGAGCAGTACTTC
TRBJ2-5,.,TRBV7-9,.,CASSSGASLAGETQYF,TGTGCCAGCAGCTCAGGGGCTTCATTGGCGGGAGAGACCCAGTACTTC
TRBJ1-1,.,TRBV6-2/TRBV6-3,.,CASSYGFGANTEAFF,TGTGCCAGCAGTTACGGGTTTGGGGCTAACACTGAAGCTTTCTTT
TRBJ1-2,TRBD1,TRBV30,.,CARLPTGARGGYTF,TGTGCCCGCCTCCCGACAGGGGCCCGGGGTGGCTACACCTTC
TRBJ1-4,TRBD1,TRBV7-6,.,CASSLVGQAPNEKLFF,TGTGCCAGCAGCTTAGTCGGACAGGCCCCTAATGAAAAACTGTTTTTT
TRBJ1-5,.,TRBV5-1,.,CASSFGGANQPQHF,TGCGCCAGCAGCTTCGGAGGGGCCAATCAGCCCCAGCATTTT
TRBJ2-2,.,TRBV2,.,CASSDGGRVGELFF,TGTGCCAGCAGTGACGGGGGGCGCGTCGGGGAGCTGTTTTTT
TRBJ2-7,TRBD2,TRBV27,.,CASRLLARSSYEQYF,TGTGCCAGCAGACTACTAGCGCGGAGCTCCTACGAGCAGTACTTC
TRBJ2-2,TRBD1,TRBV7-2,.,CASSKDRGTGELFF,TGTGCCAGCAGCAAGGACAGGGGAACCGGGGAGCTGTTTTTT
TRBJ2-3,.,TRBV3-1/TRBV3-2,.,CASSPSRADTQYF,TGTGCCAGCAGCCCAAGCAGGGCAGATACGCAGTATTTT
TRBJ1-5,.,TRBV19,once,CASSTVDWNQPQHF,TGTGCCAGTAGCACGGTTGATTGGAATCAGCCCCAGCATTTT
TRBJ1-1,.,TRBV15,.,CATSPEGVLGTEAFF,TGTGCCACCAGCCCCGAGGGGGTGTTGGGCACTGAAGCTTTCTTT
TRBJ2-7,TRBD1,TRBV5-6,.,CASYGQGPFAYEQYF,TGTGCCAGCTATGGACAGGGACCCTTCGCCTACGAGCAGTACTTC
TRBJ2-5,TRBD1,TRBV19,.,CASSMDTGTGNPTQETQYF,TGTGCCAGTAGTATGGACACCGGGACAGGGAACCCCACCCAAGAGACCCAGTACTTC
TRBJ1-2,.,TRBV5-1,once,CASSLVEGNYGYTF,TGCGCCAGCAGCTTGGTTGAGGGTAACTATGGCTACACCTTC
TRBJ1-6,.,TRBV5-1,.,CASSLDTYNSPLHF,TGCGCCAGCAGTTTGGACACCTATAATTCACCCCTCCACTTT
TRBJ2-1,TRBD2,TRBV11-3,.,CASSLEGRAGVNEQFF,TGTGCCAGCAGCTTAGAAGGCCGGGCGGGAGTCAATGAGCAGTTCTTC
TRBJ2-3,TRBD1,TRBV30,.,CAWNAGQGAVGGITQYF,TGTGCCTGGAATGCGGGACAGGGGGCCGTGGGTGGGATAACGCAGTATTTT
TRBJ2-7,.,TRBV14,.,CASSLSQGWGEQYF,TGTGCCAGCAGTCTAAGCCAGGGATGGGGCGAGCAGTACTTC
TRBJ2-1,TRBD2,TRBV18,.,CASSLTSGREEQFF,TGTGCCAGCTCTCTGACTAGCGGGAGAGAGGAGCAGTTCTTC
TRBJ2-5,TRBD2,TRBV7-2,.,CASSETSVVETQYF,TGTGCCAGCAGCGAGACTAGCGTGGTAGAGACCCAGTACTTC
TRBJ2-1,.,TRBV21-1,.,CASSKELAGPYNEQFF,TGTGCCAGCAGCAAAGAACTAGCGGGTCCCTACAATGAGCAGTTCTTC
TRBJ1-3,.,TRBV11-2,.,CASSTGVNSGNTIYF,TGTGCCAGCTCGACGGGGGTGAACTCTGGAAACACCATATATTTT
TRBJ1-2,.,TRBV2,.,CASSVPPTSGYTF,TGTGCCAGCAGTGTTCCCCCAACCAGTGGCTACACCTTC
TRBJ2-3,.,TRBV30,.,CAQRDTDTDTQYF,TGTGCCCAAAGGGACACCGACACAGATACGCAGTATTTT